This T cell receptor beta chain was recorded in a study of cytomegalovirus exposure and HLA in healthy donors. Per germline, CDR1 SGHRS and CDR2 YFSETQ. The J segment lost 7 bases and the V segment lost 3 bases, leaving 6 bases of the junction unmatched. The CDR3 runs 15 residues. A remark on this clone: Its target is not known.

General study findings and limits: Some public TCRs appeared in many individuals, while most sequences were rare.

Produced via immunoSEQ multiplex PCR; TCRdb's table is partial and in-frame only. The table has 120,000 to 150,000 clones, 87% seen once. Sequencing was performed on PBMCs. This sequence joins TRBV5-1 and TRBJ1-6; 8 nucleotides match TRBD1. The TCR originated in a man between 18 and 35 years old in good health and CMV-seropositive. CDR3 in amino acids: CASSYEQGVNSPLHF. The CDR3, as DNA: TGCGCCAGCAGCTATGAACAGGGGGTGAATTCACCCCTCCACTTT. The variable domain in full, completed from reference TRBV5-1 and TRBJ1-6, reads KAGVTQTPRYLIKTRGQQVTLSCSPISGHRSVSWYQQTPGQGLQFLFEYFSETQRNKGNFPGRFSGRQFSNSRSEMNVSTLELGDSALYLCASSYEQGVNSPLHFGNGTRLTVT.